This T cell receptor (beta chain) emerged from a study of T-cell reconstitution after alpha-beta-depleted transplantation in children. Study-level findings and limits: Newly produced T cells mostly accounted for T-cell counts and diversity one year post-transplant.

This sample's TCRbeta library carried unique molecular identifier barcodes. TCRdb fed the PCR reads into MiXCR, producing one record per CDR3 protein. The data show approximately 170,000 distinct CDR3 sequences, 11% seen once. This clonotype was recorded at least ten times. What it binds is not known. The germline V gene has CDR1 MGHRA and CDR2 YSYEKL. The CDR3 contains 13 residues. The V end was cut by 3 bases, the J end by 4 bases, with 7 bases between. This clonotype originated in a boy between 2 and 10 years old with acute myeloid leukemia, due to receive a stem cell transplant. This sample comprised PBMCs, obtained before TCRalphabeta/CD19-depleted stem cell transplant. This chain connects TRBV4-1 to TRBJ1-5; D is undetermined. The CDR3 reads CASSHQRNQPQHF. CDR3 DNA sequence: TGCGCCAGCAGCCACCAAAGAAATCAGCCCCAGCATTTT.